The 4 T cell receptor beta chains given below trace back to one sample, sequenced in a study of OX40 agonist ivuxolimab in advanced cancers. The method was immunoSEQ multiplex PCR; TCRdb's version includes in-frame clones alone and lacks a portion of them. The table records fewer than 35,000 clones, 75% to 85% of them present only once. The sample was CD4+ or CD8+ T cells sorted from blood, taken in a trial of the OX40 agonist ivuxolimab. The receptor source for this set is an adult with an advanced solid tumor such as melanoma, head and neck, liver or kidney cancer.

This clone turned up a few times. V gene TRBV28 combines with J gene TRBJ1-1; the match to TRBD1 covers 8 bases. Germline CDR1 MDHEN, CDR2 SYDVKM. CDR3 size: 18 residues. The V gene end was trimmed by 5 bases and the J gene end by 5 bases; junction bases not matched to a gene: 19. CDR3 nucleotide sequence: TGTGCCAGCAGTCCAGAAATCTTCAGGGGGCAGGGGTTTACTGAAGCTTTCTTT. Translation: CASSPEIFRGQGFTEAFF.

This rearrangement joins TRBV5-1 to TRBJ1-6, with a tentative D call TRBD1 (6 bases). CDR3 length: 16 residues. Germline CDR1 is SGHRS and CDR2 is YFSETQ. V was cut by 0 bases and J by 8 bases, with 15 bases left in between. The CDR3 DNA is TGCGCCAGCAGCTTGGGAACAGGGAGCGGTTATTCACCCCTCCACTTT. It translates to CASSLGTGSGYSPLHF.

This chain's CDR3 is CASSPPMTYTQYF. The CDR3, as DNA: TGTGCCAGCTCACCCCCCATGACTTATACGCAGTATTTT. The chain uses TRBV18 and TRBJ2-3, with D unresolved. Germline V gives CDR1 KGHSH, CDR2 LQKENI. Trimming pared 3 bases from V and 7 bases from J, leaving 11 bases between. The CDR3 length is 13 residues.

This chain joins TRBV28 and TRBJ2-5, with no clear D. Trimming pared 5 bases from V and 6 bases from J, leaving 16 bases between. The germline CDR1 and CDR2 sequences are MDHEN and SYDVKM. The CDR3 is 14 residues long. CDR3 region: CASSRTMGKKTQYF. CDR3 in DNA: TGTGCCAGCAGTCGAACAATGGGCAAAAAGACCCAGTACTTC.